This T cell receptor beta chain was sequenced for a study of T-cell memory formation after mild COVID-19. TCRdb itself ran the 5' RACE reads through MiXCR, one entry per CDR3 protein. The sample holds fewer than 700,000 distinct CDR3 sequences; about 20% are singletons and the top ten take 7.5% to 9.5%. Germline CDR1 SGHTA, CDR2 FQGNSA. Trimming pared 4 bases from V and 5 bases from J, leaving 17 bases between. The CDR3 is made up of 15 amino acids. J is TRBJ1-1 and V is TRBV7-2; TRBD1 might be the D (6 bases). This TCR was sampled from an adult woman who had mild COVID-19 (a few samples of this study predate the infection). Cell type and time point are not known. Sequencing was carried out using PBMCs or a T cell subset sorted from them (not recorded which). This CDR3 is CASSSLTTGKTEAFF. Written as DNA, the CDR3 is TGTGCCAGCAGCTCGCTTACTACAGGGAAGACTGAAGCTTTCTTT.